These 21 T cell receptor beta chains were sequenced from one sample in a study of Ad26.COV2.S vaccination and SARS-CoV-2 variants. Profiled with immunoSEQ multiplex PCR; TCRdb holds only in-frame clones, not every one. The sample holds approximately 90,000 clones, more than 70% seen once. The sequencing used peripheral blood, collected after recovery from COVID-19. The receptors were sampled from a human donor who had recovered from COVID-19.

V and J are TRBV7-2 and TRBJ1-2, with TRBD1 identical over 9 bases. The CDR3 consists of 15 residues. The V gene's germline CDR1 is SGHTA and CDR2 FQGNSA. V shed 4 bases, J shed 1 base, and the junction held 4 bases outside the gene matches. In nucleotides, the CDR3 is TGTGCCAGCAGCTCACAGGGGGCGCTTAACTATGGCTACACCTTC. It encodes CASSSQGALNYGYTF.

This sequence joins TRBV28 and TRBJ2-1, with TRBD2 matching over 11 bases. The V gene's germline CDR1 is MDHEN and CDR2 SYDVKM. Trimming took 4 bases from V and 4 from J; bases not matched to a gene: 12. The CDR3 extends over 18 amino acids. In nucleotides, the CDR3 is TGTGCCAGCAGTTCCCGAACTAGCGGGAGTAGAGGATACAATGAGCAGTTCTTC. Translating it yields CASSSRTSGSRGYNEQFF.

The rearrangement links TRBV3-1 (or the pseudogene TRBV3-2) to TRBJ2-7; TRBD2 aligns across 10 bases. The germline V gene encodes CDR1 LGHDT and CDR2 YNNKEL (reference sequence). V lost 6 bases to trimming and J lost 0 bases; unmatched junction nucleotides: 14. CDR3 size: 18 residues. CDR3: CASSPKTRPSGSSYEQYF. Written as DNA, the CDR3 is TGTGCCAGCAGTCCGAAAACAAGACCTAGCGGGAGCTCCTACGAGCAGTACTTC.

The chain is built from TRBV11-3 and TRBJ2-3, with TRBD2 matching over 13 bases. This CDR3 spans 17 amino acids. The junction had 6 bases not matched to a gene; V was cut back by 5 bases and J by 1 base. Germline V gives CDR1 SGHNT, CDR2 YENEEA. Here the CDR3 DNA reads TGTGCCAGCAGCCCCGGACTAGCGGGAGAGGGCACAGATACGCAGTATTTT. Translated: CASSPGLAGEGTDTQYF.

The chain recombines TRBV28 with TRBJ2-7; D is possibly TRBD1 or TRBD2 (6 bases each). CDR3 length: 15 residues. Trimming removed 5 bases at V and 6 bases at J, with 20 bases between. CDR1 and CDR2 (germline): MDHEN, SYDVKM. CDR3 DNA sequence: TGTGCCAGCAGTCCCCCCGGGGGCGCGTCGGCCGAGCAGTACTTC. Protein product: CASSPPGGASAEQYF.

The V call is TRBV6-1, the J call TRBJ2-1, with D possibly TRBD2 on 6 matching bases. CDR1 MNHNS and CDR2 SASEGT come from the germline V gene. V lost 4 bases to trimming and J lost 2 bases, with 15 bases between them. CDR3 length equals 16 residues. The CDR3 loop reads CASSALRRAPYNEQFF. In DNA form, the CDR3 reads TGTGCCAGCAGTGCCTTAAGGAGGGCCCCCTACAATGAGCAGTTCTTC.

The chain is built from TRBV29-1 and TRBJ1-2; tentative D call: TRBD1 (5 bases). Germline CDR1 is SQVTM and CDR2 is ANQGSEA. The CDR3 sequence is 14 residues long. V was shortened by 0 bases and J by 4 bases, with 12 bases between the two germline ends. CDR3 protein: CSVEEARGRYGYTF. For the CDR3, the DNA is TGCAGCGTTGAAGAGGCGAGGGGACGCTATGGCTACACCTTC.

This sequence joins TRBV6-5 and TRBJ1-3; D perhaps matches TRBD1 (5 bases). The germline V gene encodes CDR1 MNHEY and CDR2 SVGAGI. With 2 bases removed from V and 0 bases from J, the gap between germline ends came to 8 bases. The CDR3 has 15 residues. The CDR3 here is CASSYGALSGNTIYF. Written as DNA, the CDR3 is TGTGCCAGCAGTTACGGGGCCCTCTCTGGAAACACCATATATTTT.

J is TRBJ1-2 and V is TRBV14; D is undetermined. Germline assignment: CDR1 SGHDN and CDR2 FVKESK. This CDR3 comprises 18 residues. Trimming shortened V by 6 bases and J by 0 bases, and 23 bases separated the two germline ends. The CDR3 DNA follows: TGTGCCAGCAGTCCGCCCTACATGGACGGAGTCGCTAACTATGGCTACACCTTC. Translation gives CASSPPYMDGVANYGYTF. The variable domain in full, with the rest retrieved from reference TRBV14 and TRBJ1-2, is EAGVTQFPSHSVIEKGQTVTLRCDPISGHDNLYWYRRVMGKEIKFLLHFVKESKQDESGMPNNRFLAERTGGTYSTLKVQPAELEDSGVYFCASSPPYMDGVANYGYTFGSGTRLTVV.

This chain connects TRBV28 to TRBJ1-2; D ambiguous. The CDR3 extends over 14 amino acids. V lost 2 bases, J lost 9 bases, and 16 bases lay in between. Germline V gene sequence: CDR1 MDHEN, CDR2 SYDVKM. For the CDR3, the DNA is TGTGCCAGCAGTTTAGGGAGTCCGGGCATTCGCTACACCTTC. Amino acid sequence: CASSLGSPGIRYTF.

The chain has TRBV7-3 and TRBJ2-7; 8 bases fit TRBD2. V dropped 8 bases and J dropped 6; count of bases not matched to a gene: 6. The CDR3 length is 12 residues. CDR1 is SGHTA, CDR2 FQGTGA, per germline. The CDR3 region is CASGSGRGEQYF. Here the CDR3 DNA reads TGTGCCAGCGGGAGCGGGAGAGGCGAGCAGTACTTC. Variable domain in full (rest from reference TRBV7-3 and TRBJ2-7): GAGVSQTPSNKVTEKGKYVELRCDPISGHTALYWYRQSLGQGPEFLIYFQGTGAADDSGLPNDRFFAVRPEGSVSTLKIQRTERGDSAVYLCASGSGRGEQYFGPGTRLTVT.

The V call is TRBV6-5, the J call TRBJ2-7; D unresolved. Germline CDR1 MNHEY, CDR2 SVGAGI. The CDR3 is 12 amino acids. Trimming stripped 6 bases from V and 6 bases from J, with 12 bases between. This CDR3 is CASRKPPGEQYF. CDR3 nucleotides: TGTGCCAGCAGGAAACCTCCCGGCGAGCAGTACTTC.

This clone was detected a few times. The V call is TRBV2, the J call TRBJ1-1, with a weak D call TRBD1 (5 bases). V was trimmed by 6 bases and J by 11 bases, leaving 19 bases between them. This CDR3 contains 13 residues. Looked up from germline, CDR1 is SNHLY and CDR2 is FYNNEI. CDR3 sequence (DNA): TGTGCCAGCAGCCCCAGGGTCAGGACAACCGCTTTCTTT. Translating gives CASSPRVRTTAFF.

This clone was observed a handful of times. The V call is TRBV18, the J call TRBJ2-1, with 10 bases lining up with TRBD2. The CDR3 extends over 16 amino acids. The V segment lost 6 bases and the J segment 7 bases; nucleotides outside the gene matches: 12. In germline, CDR1 is KGHSH, CDR2 LQKENI. This CDR3 reads CASSTGLAGVINEQFF. In DNA form, the CDR3 reads TGTGCCAGCTCGACCGGTCTAGCGGGAGTGATTAATGAGCAGTTCTTC.

The gene calls are TRBV3-1 (or the pseudogene TRBV3-2) and TRBJ2-1; 10 bases match TRBD1. V shed 7 bases, J shed 7 bases, and the junction held 4 bases outside the gene matches. The CDR3 sequence is 13 residues long. From germline, CDR1 is LGHDT and CDR2 YNNKEL (reference sequence). CDR3 bases: TGTGCCAGCAAGGGACAGGGGTTTAATGAGCAGTTCTTC. Residues: CASKGQGFNEQFF.

The table lists this clone with a count of one. This rearrangement joins TRBV5-6 to TRBJ1-1; unclear D gene. V lost 0 bases and J 4 bases, leaving 13 bases between the germline ends. The CDR3 runs 15 residues. CDR1 is SGHDT, CDR2 YYEEEE, per germline. The CDR3 nucleotides read TGTGCCAGCAGCTTGGGGGCGGCAGTCCTCACTGAAGCTTTCTTT. This codes for CASSLGAAVLTEAFF. Drawing the rest from reference TRBV5-6 and TRBJ1-1, the complete variable domain is DAGVTQSPTHLIKTRGQQVTLRCSPKSGHDTVSWYQQALGQGPQFIFQYYEEEERQRGNFPDRFSGHQFPNYSSELNVNALLLGDSALYLCASSLGAAVLTEAFFGQGTRLTVV.

There are a few counts of this clone. This chain links TRBV2 with TRBJ2-7, with 8 bases lining up with TRBD2. After removal of 5 bases from V and 3 bases from J, the junction contained 6 bases not matched to a gene. CDR1 is SNHLY, CDR2 FYNNEI, per germline. The CDR3 has 14 amino acids. The CDR3: CASSRISGSYEQYF. The CDR3 bases are TGTGCCAGCAGTAGGATCAGCGGGAGCTACGAGCAGTACTTC.

This sequence joins TRBV6-4 and TRBJ2-1; the match to TRBD2 covers 10 bases. This CDR3 has 15 residues. Germline V gives CDR1 MRHNA, CDR2 SNTAGT. The V segment lost 3 bases and the J segment 6 bases; nucleotides outside the gene matches: 5. Here the CDR3 DNA reads TGTGCCAGCAGTGATCTAGCGGGAGTCTCCAATGAGCAGTTCTTC. Translated: CASSDLAGVSNEQFF.

This clone was counted only a few times. The chain has TRBV19 and TRBJ1-5; tentatively, D is TRBD1 (6 bases). CDR1 LNHDA and CDR2 SQIVND come from the germline V gene (reference sequence). Between the trimmed V and J ends, which lost 1 base and 5 bases, there was a span of 15 bases. The CDR3 runs to 16 residues. The CDR3 here is CASSIAIGQLDQPQHF. CDR3 sequence (DNA): TGTGCCAGTAGTATAGCTATCGGACAGTTAGATCAGCCCCAGCATTTT.

The chain carries TRBV11-1 and TRBJ2-5; the D call may be TRBD1 or TRBD2 (5 bases each). Between the trimmed V and J ends, which lost 5 bases and 5 bases, there was a span of 15 bases. From germline, CDR1 is SGHAT and CDR2 FQDESV (reference sequence). The CDR3 totals 14 residues. The CDR3 sequence is CASSTGPLGETQYF. Written as DNA, the CDR3 is TGTGCCAGCAGCACGGGACCGTTGGGTGAGACCCAGTACTTC.

The V gene is TRBV5-1, the J gene TRBJ2-5; TRBD1 aligns across 8 bases. This CDR3 has 13 residues. Germline V gene data show CDR1 as SGHRS and CDR2 as YFSETQ. V dropped 6 bases and J dropped 4; count of bases not matched to a gene: 5. The DNA of the CDR3 is TGCGCCAGCAAGGACAGGGTAGGAGAGACCCAGTACTTC. Protein sequence: CASKDRVGETQYF.